This T cell receptor (beta chain) originates from a study of Graves' ophthalmopathy and Graves' hyperthyroidism. For repertoire sequencing, the TCR beta CDR3 regions were amplified from RNA transcripts. First-round RT-PCR used HTBI primers; second-round multiplex PCR followed. TCRdb redid the calling of the multiplex PCR reads with MiXCR, one entry per CDR3 protein. The table lists approximately 500,000 distinct CDR3 sequences, 14% of them singletons. Uncontrolled infections, pregnancy, lactation or other autoimmune diseases led to patient exclusion. Sampling less than 13 ml of fresh peripheral blood provided the PBMCs. V was pared by 6 bases and J by 0 bases, with 11 bases between. The length of the CDR3 is 15 residues. Findings of the study overall: Blood contained most expanded thyroid clonotypes exceeding 0.001 frequency. Ophthalmopathy progression prediction by the model yielded a sensitivity of about 69% and a specificity of roughly 74%.

This clonotype has ten or more counts. What it binds is unknown. Specimen: blood. The receptor comes from a woman in her twenties or thirties with Graves' ophthalmopathy. The rearrangement uses TRBV12-3 or TRBV12-4 and TRBJ2-2; weak D call: TRBD2 (5 bases). The DNA for the CDR3 is TGTGCCAGCAGAACCGCGGGTACGAACACCGGGGAGCTGTTTTTT. Translated: CASRTAGTNTGELFF.